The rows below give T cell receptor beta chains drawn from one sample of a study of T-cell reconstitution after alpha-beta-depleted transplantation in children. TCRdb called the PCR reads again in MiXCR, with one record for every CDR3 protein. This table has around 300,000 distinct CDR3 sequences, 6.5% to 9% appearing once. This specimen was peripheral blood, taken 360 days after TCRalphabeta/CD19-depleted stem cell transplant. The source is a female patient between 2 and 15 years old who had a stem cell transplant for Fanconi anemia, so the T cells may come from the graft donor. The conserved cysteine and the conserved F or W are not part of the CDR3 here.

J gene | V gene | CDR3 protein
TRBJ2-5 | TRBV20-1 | RTSGVGQTQY
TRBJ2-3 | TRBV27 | ASSSIQRDTDTQY
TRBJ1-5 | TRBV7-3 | ASSLTEDQPQH
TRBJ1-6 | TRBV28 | ASSPRDRDNSPLH
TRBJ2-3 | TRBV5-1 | ASSLVGNTQY
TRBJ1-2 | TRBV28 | ASSPPLGRGPYGYT
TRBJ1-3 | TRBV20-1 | SARGAVGTIY
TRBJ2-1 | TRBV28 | ASSWAGEPHEQF
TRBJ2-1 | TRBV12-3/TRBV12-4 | ASSLISGGEQF
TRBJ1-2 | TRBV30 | AWTHGAVGYT
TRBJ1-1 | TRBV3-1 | ASSQDYGDTEAF
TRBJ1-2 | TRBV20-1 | RSGRNYGYT
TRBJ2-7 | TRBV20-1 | SANQATYEQY
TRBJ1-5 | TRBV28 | ASSRGRLQPQH
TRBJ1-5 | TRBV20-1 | SASPTRGSQNQPQH
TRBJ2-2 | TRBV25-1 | ASRAQGVANTGELF
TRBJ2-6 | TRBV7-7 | ASGGISSGANVLT
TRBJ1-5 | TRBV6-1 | ATSDTTSNQPQH
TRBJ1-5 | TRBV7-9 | ASSLKGQPQH
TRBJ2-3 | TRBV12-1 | ASSPPPTGSEADTQY
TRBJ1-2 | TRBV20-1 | SASTANYGYT
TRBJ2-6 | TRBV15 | ATSILGRSSGANVLT